This TCR beta chain was recorded in a study of blood T cell repertoires in COVID-19 (dated by TCRdb to the early 2020s). Turning to the overall study: Samples from collaborators originated in the United States, Italy and Spain and spanned both the acute and convalescent phases of COVID-19. The material from the prospective study consisted of cDNA or gDNA derived from T cells, B-cell-depleted T cells, or PBMCs. Subjects who had been exposed to COVID-19, were actively infected with it, or had recovered from it provided the deeply sampled blood TCRbeta repertoires that made up the dataset. A freely available public database, intended as a resource for researchers studying the immune response to SARS-CoV-2, is where the repertoires were released. Samples came from the ongoing ImmuneRACE study (first 160 participants) plus 1,254 subjects from 6 global collaborators. The sample metadata nearly always contained a de-identified subject ID, COVID-19 status, age in years and sex. HLA class I and class II types, where available, came from metadata supplied by the sample provider rather than from assay-based typing.

What the study reported, not specific to this receptor: Clinical and demographic metadata were provided uncurated, with the amount varying by source and participant.

Participants in the prospective study were aged 18 to 89 years, lived in about two dozen United States geographic areas, and enrolled through a virtual design. In the prospective study, participants were assigned to cohorts based on the clinical history participants reported in a screening survey and a study questionnaire. ImmuneRACE Cohort 3 recovered participants were defined by two consecutive negative NP/OP PCR tests, healthcare professional clearance, or symptom resolution. In the prospective study, mobile phlebotomists collected whole blood, serum and a nasopharyngeal or oropharyngeal swab from each participant. Over an approximately 2-month period, participants in the prospective study had the option of providing additional blood draws and questionnaires. Before DNA extraction, prospective study blood samples were shipped either frozen or at room temperature. As for this clone: Its cognate antigen has yet to be identified. The sample holds no much larger clone one base away, and base qualities are not on file.

CDR1 and CDR2 (GTSNPN, SVGIG) derive from the germline V gene (reference sequence). From the cysteine through the phenylalanine, the CDR3 covers 14 amino acids. Only the CDR3 portion is preserved as DNA: 42 bases, with reading frame beginning at the first base. V is pruned by 5 bases and J by 2 bases, leaving 8 bases of the junction without a gene match. TCRbeta CDR3 regions were amplified from genomic DNA using the immunoSEQ Assay, a bias-controlled multiplex PCR. The source study handled its data this way. The number of nucleated cells in each sample was estimated by amplification of reference gene primers within the assay. Sequence reads were collapsed and filtered to measure the absolute abundance of every unique TCRbeta CDR3 rearrangement. For each sample, productive Simpson clonality was calculated as the square root of Simpson's diversity index over productive rearrangements. This immuneACCESS table, as held by TCRdb, lists in-frame sequences with V and J called but not all clones. Of the missing ones, under half trace to an unresolved V gene in checked studies; the others have no known cause. The D gene and trimming were derived from the DNA, and the V and J assignments and clone size from that table. The sample yields about 280,000 clones; approximately 81% were counted once. The ten most abundant clones make up under 3% of the sample.

Sequencing was performed on PBMCs or T cells enriched from blood (not recorded which). The sequence links TRBV30 to TRBJ2-5; the central 7 bases match TRBD1. The TCR sequence derives from a woman aged 45-59 years who had recovered from COVID-19. The sequenced DNA: TGTGCCTGGTGGGGTGAGGGACAGCAAGAGACCCAGTACTTC. This gives the protein CAWWGEGQQETQYF.